This paragraph reports one T cell receptor beta chain. What it binds is not known. These data originate in a study of T cells after yellow fever vaccination. The wider study: SMART-Seq v4 Ultra Low Input prepared libraries from low-cell fractions.

General study results and limits: Most clones from primary vaccination were detected again post-booster (approximately 96% CD4, more than 85% CD8).

V was clipped by 3 bases and J by 6 bases, with 18 bases between them. The CDR3 covers 15 residues. CDR1 MNHEY and CDR2 SMNVEV come from the germline V gene (reference sequence). 5'RACE template switching produced TCR cDNA carrying a universal primer site and UMIs. TCRdb reprocessed the 5' RACE reads with MiXCR, giving one entry per CDR3 protein. The sample includes about 320,000 distinct CDR3 sequences, about 10% seen only once; the top ten take over 3%. This TCR was recovered from a young man who received the YFV17D yellow fever vaccine. The chain has TRBV27 and TRBJ2-7; D could derive from TRBD1 or TRBD2 (5 bases each). The sample was CD4+ T cells sorted from PBMCs, taken 45 days after the yellow fever booster vaccination. The CDR3 nucleotides read TGTGCCAGCAGTTTTGGGGGTCCCCCAGGGAGCGAGCAGTACTTC. Amino acid sequence: CASSFGGPPGSEQYF.